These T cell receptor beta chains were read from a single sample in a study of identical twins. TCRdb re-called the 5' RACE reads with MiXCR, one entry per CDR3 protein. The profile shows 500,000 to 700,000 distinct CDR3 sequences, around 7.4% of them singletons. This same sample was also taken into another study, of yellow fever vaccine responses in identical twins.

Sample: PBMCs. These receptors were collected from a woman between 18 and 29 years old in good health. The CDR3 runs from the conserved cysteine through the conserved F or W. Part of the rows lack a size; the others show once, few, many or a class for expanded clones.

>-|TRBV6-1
CASRPGTYVQETQYF
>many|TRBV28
CASSLHRGGYEQYF
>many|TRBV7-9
CASMLRDSNTDTQYF
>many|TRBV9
CASSVAQGRYNEQFF
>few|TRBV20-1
CSAKGGDRGNTEAFF
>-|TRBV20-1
CSARDGLAGGTDTQYF
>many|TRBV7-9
CASSPPSGRGETQYF
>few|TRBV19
CASDSGLYNEQFF
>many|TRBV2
CASSEARGNQPQHF
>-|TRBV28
CASSPTGGVHEQFF
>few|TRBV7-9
CASSHKWGQETQYF
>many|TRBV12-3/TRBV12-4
CASSFVYNEQFF
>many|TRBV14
CASSQLGSSYNEQFF
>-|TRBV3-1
CASSQEGQSYNEQFF
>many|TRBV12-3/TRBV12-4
CASSLRNNQPQHF
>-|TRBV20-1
CSAASRGGTDTQYF
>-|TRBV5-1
CAITGADTQYF
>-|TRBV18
CASSPRAPGGGANVLTF
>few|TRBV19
CASSRTGDGGQTGELFF
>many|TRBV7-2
CASSSTSSYYEQYF
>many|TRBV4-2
CASSLRGGLADLYNEQFF
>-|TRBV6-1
CASRGSSGGFNEQFF
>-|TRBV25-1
CASSDLAGVSDTQYF
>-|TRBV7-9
CASSPLSYGYTF
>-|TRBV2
CASSGHGPSNQPQHF
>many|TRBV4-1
CASSQFEQAVLGTQYF
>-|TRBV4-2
CASSPSDNYEQYF
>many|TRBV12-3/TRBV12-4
CASSLRGTAHYGYTF
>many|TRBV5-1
CASSPEGPKPYEQYF
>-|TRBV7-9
CASSFLEEQFF
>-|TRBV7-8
CASSLLEGETQYF
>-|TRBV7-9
CASSSRPGQGYEQYF
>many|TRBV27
CASTGGGVSYNEQFF
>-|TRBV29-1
CSVVTGLWEQYF
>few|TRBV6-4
CASSKQGSAEAFF
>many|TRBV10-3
CAISERTGGYNYGYTF
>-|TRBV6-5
CASSYGAGGRGGFTEAFF
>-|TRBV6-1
CASSEAGPRGGYTF
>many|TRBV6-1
CASSKQSSAFNSPLHF
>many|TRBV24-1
CATSDQGLAEQFF
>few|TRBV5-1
CASSPILGSETQYF
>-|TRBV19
CASRSGSGKRDNEQFF
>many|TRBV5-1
CASSLSGGSSYEQYF
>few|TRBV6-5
CASSYAKTGTRSYEQYF
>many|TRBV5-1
CASSLGSSGLNTGELFF